The 28 T cell receptor beta chains below come from one sample, sequenced in a study of post-analysis software for immune sequencing data. Included in the TCR beta cDNA libraries were unique molecular identifiers. TCRdb re-derived calls from the PCR reads in MiXCR, one entry per CDR3 protein. The sample holds about 620,000 distinct CDR3 sequences, around 40% seen once. These TCRs' antigens remain unknown. Findings and limits, study-wide: Five or six TRBV segments were more frequent in patients than controls; TRBV5-6, TRBV5-1 and TRBV20-1 belonged to this group.

Sequenced sample: blood. These receptors were taken from a girl aged 10-17 years with multiple sclerosis.

On this clonotype: At one end, the junction sequence differs from germline, possibly due to a read error. The rearrangement uses TRBV12-3 or TRBV12-4 and TRBJ2-1; D remains unclear. The CDR3 sequence is 14 residues long. The CDR3 DNA reads TGTGCCAGCAGGTTAGGAGTACCCTACAATGAGCAGTTCTTC. Amino acids: CASRLGVPYNEQFF.

Regarding this clonotype: A single base separates this from a much larger clone, so it may be a read error. The genes are TRBV5-1 and TRBJ2-3; tentative D call: TRBD1 (6 bases). Trimming removed 3 bases from V and 9 bases from J, with 14 bases in between. From germline, CDR1 is SGHRS and CDR2 YFSETQ. The length of the CDR3 is 13 residues. CDR3 in DNA: TGCGCCAGCAGCTGGACAGAGCCCGGCACGCAGTATTTT. Protein sequence: CASSWTEPGTQYF.

V gene TRBV7-6 combines with J gene TRBJ1-1, with D perhaps matching TRBD1 (5 bases). With 0 bases removed from V and 0 bases from J, the gap between germline ends came to 17 bases. This CDR3 contains 18 residues. From germline, CDR1 is SGHVS and CDR2 FNYEAQ. The chain's CDR3 is CASSLAPRFDSLNTEAFF. The CDR3 coding sequence is TGTGCCAGCAGCTTAGCCCCACGTTTCGACAGCTTGAACACTGAAGCTTTCTTT.

The rearrangement joins TRBV20-1 to TRBJ2-5; 14 positions match TRBD2. CDR3 length equals 15 residues. V lost 7 bases, J lost 6 bases, and 10 bases stayed unmatched. CDR1 is DFQATT, CDR2 SNEGSKA, per germline (reference sequence). The CDR3 DNA reads as TGCAGTGTCAGGCCGGGACTAGCGGGAGTTCAGACCCAGTACTTC. As protein: CSVRPGLAGVQTQYF.

The chain joins TRBV12-3 or TRBV12-4 to TRBJ2-4, with 8 bases identical to TRBD1. The better agreement between TRBJ2-7 and the DNA end casts doubt on the J call. CDR3 length equals 15 residues. The CDR3 region has the DNA TGTGCCAGCACCTCGGAATGGACAGGGAATGACGAGCAGTACTTC. Encoded protein: CASTSEWTGNDEQYF.

This sequence joins TRBV3-1 and TRBJ2-7; D possibly corresponds to TRBD2 (6 bases). Germline lookup yields CDR1 LGHDT and CDR2 YNNKEL (reference sequence). V was cut by 1 base and J by 7 bases, with 11 bases left in between. CDR3 length equals 13 residues. Written as DNA, the CDR3 is TGTGCCAGCAGCCAAGTTCGGGCGGGAGAGCAGTACTTC. This translates into CASSQVRAGEQYF.

This clonotype was detected a few times. The rearrangement links TRBV12-3 or TRBV12-4 to TRBJ2-5, with 11 bases fitting TRBD1. With V trimmed by 5 bases and J by 4 bases, 0 bases remained unmatched. CDR3 length: 13 amino acids. The CDR3 region is CASSGTGGETQYF. CDR3 DNA: TGTGCCAGCAGTGGGACAGGGGGAGAGACCCAGTACTTC.

The chain joins TRBV10-3 to TRBJ2-1; TRBD1 is a possible D gene (6 bases). V was pared by 6 bases and J by 3 bases, with 21 bases between. This CDR3 is built from 17 residues. Germline assignment: CDR1 ENHRY and CDR2 SYGVKD. The CDR3 region is CAIRGAGAGGGYNEQFF. The CDR3 DNA follows: TGTGCCATCAGGGGGGCTGGCGCCGGCGGCGGCTACAATGAGCAGTTCTTC.

V gene TRBV2 combines with J gene TRBJ2-1, with 8 bases lining up with TRBD2. Germline lookup yields CDR1 SNHLY and CDR2 FYNNEI. The CDR3 is 14 amino acids. V was clipped by 1 base and J by 12 bases; unmatched bases: 8. For the CDR3, the DNA is TGTGCCAGCAGTGAAGGACTAGCGACCCAAGGGCAGTTCTTC. This codes for CASSEGLATQGQFF.

In this sample, this clonotype turned up a few times. The V call is TRBV7-2, the J call TRBJ2-2; TRBD1 agrees at 11 bases. With 4 bases clipped from V and 8 bases from J, the junction kept 6 bases outside the gene matches. CDR1 and CDR2 (germline): SGHTA, FQGNSA. This CDR3 contains 15 residues. This CDR3 reads CASSSGQGASGELFF. The DNA for the CDR3 is TGTGCCAGCAGCTCTGGACAGGGGGCTAGTGGGGAGCTGTTTTTT.

The chain employs TRBV6-5 and TRBJ2-7, with 7 bases that match TRBD1. Losses at the gene ends were 10 bases for V and 6 bases for J; bases not matched to a gene: 12. This CDR3 is built from 13 residues. Germline-derived CDR1 and CDR2 are MNHEY and SVGAGI. This CDR3 is CATRQGVSGEQYF. CDR3 DNA sequence: TGTGCCACCCGACAGGGAGTGTCGGGCGAGCAGTACTTC.

The rearrangement uses TRBV12-3 or TRBV12-4 and TRBJ2-6; a possible D gene is TRBD2 (6 bases). With 7 bases removed from V and 0 bases from J, the gap between germline ends came to 10 bases. CDR3 size: 15 residues. The CDR3 spells CASTGGNSGANVLTF. The CDR3 DNA sequence: TGTGCCAGCACTGGGGGGAACTCTGGGGCCAACGTCCTGACTTTC.

This clonotype was detected a few times. V gene TRBV25-1 combines with J gene TRBJ2-5; TRBD2 agrees at 7 bases. The CDR3 has 14 amino acids. The germline CDR1 and CDR2 sequences are MGHDK and SYGVNS. The trim removed 3 bases at V and 2 bases at J, leaving 3 bases unmatched. The CDR3 DNA reads as TGTGCCAGCAGTGACAGCGGGGAGCAAGAGACCCAGTACTTC. Protein: CASSDSGEQETQYF.

There are a few counts of this clonotype. The V gene is TRBV7-2, the J gene TRBJ2-1; D may be TRBD1 or TRBD2 (6 bases each). Germline assignment: CDR1 SGHTA and CDR2 FQGNSA. The CDR3 contains 16 residues. V lost 7 bases and J 2 bases, leaving 18 bases between the germline ends. In DNA form, the CDR3 reads TGTGCCAGCACTACAAGTGGGGGGCGCACCTACAATGAGCAGTTCTTC. It encodes CASTTSGGRTYNEQFF.

This chain uses TRBV4-2 with TRBJ2-5; unclear D gene. CDR1 LGHNA and CDR2 YNFKEQ come from the germline V gene. The CDR3 covers 18 residues. V was clipped by 4 bases and J by 4 bases, with 25 bases between them. The CDR3 DNA follows: TGTGCCAGCAGCCTATTCACAGTAATCCCCGGAAAGATAGAGACCCAGTACTTC. As protein: CASSLFTVIPGKIETQYF.

This chain connects TRBV6-5 to TRBJ2-6, with TRBD1 matching over 7 bases. CDR1 is MNHEY, CDR2 SVGAGI, per germline. The CDR3 covers 18 residues. V trimming: 4 bases; J trimming: 0 bases; junction bases outside the gene matches: 9. CDR3 sequence (DNA): TGTGCCAGCAGTTCTCCGGGACAGCTTAGCTCTGGGGCCAACGTCCTGACTTTC. Its translation: CASSSPGQLSSGANVLTF.

In the case of this clonotype: The germline gene is not matched at one end of the junction; a read error may be the cause. The chain employs TRBV18 and TRBJ2-3, with D perhaps matching TRBD1 (6 bases). From germline, CDR1 is KGHSH and CDR2 LQKENI. This CDR3 spans 14 amino acids. CDR3 in DNA: TGTGCCAGCCCACCCCGGGACAACACAGATACGCAGTATTTT. The encoded protein is CASPPRDNTDTQYF.

This chain uses TRBV20-1 with TRBJ2-3; 10 bases agree with TRBD2. Germline CDR1 is DFQATT and CDR2 is SNEGSKA (reference sequence). V lost 5 bases and J lost 0; bases outside the gene matches: 2. The CDR3 runs to 14 residues. The CDR3 DNA reads as TGCAGTGCTGTTAGCGGGGGGAGCACAGATACGCAGTATTTT. Protein sequence: CSAVSGGSTDTQYF.

The chain employs TRBV29-1 and TRBJ1-5; D unresolved. Trimming removed 4 bases from V and 7 bases from J, with 11 bases in between. Germline values: CDR1 SQVTM, CDR2 ANQGSEA. The CDR3 has 12 amino acids. For the CDR3, the DNA is TGCAGCGTTGGGATATTGTTGCAGCCCCAGCATTTT. Its protein is CSVGILLQPQHF.

This chain links TRBV4-1 with TRBJ2-7, with 13 bases that match TRBD2. Germline loops: CDR1 MGHRA, CDR2 YSYEKL. The CDR3 runs to 16 residues. With V trimmed by 4 bases and J by 7 bases, 10 bases remained unmatched. The CDR3 loop is CASSLTSGGAGNEQYF. CDR3 sequence (DNA): TGCGCCAGCAGCCTTACTAGCGGGGGGGCTGGCAATGAGCAGTACTTC.

This clonotype came up a few times. V is TRBV5-1 and J is TRBJ1-6; D perhaps matches TRBD1 (6 bases). CDR1 and CDR2 from the germline V gene are SGHRS and YFSETQ. Trimming cost V 1 base and J 7 bases, with 12 bases left between them. This CDR3 is built from 15 residues. The CDR3 nucleotides read TGCGCCAGCAGCTTGTCCGGGACACTCAATTCACCCCTCCACTTT. This codes for CASSLSGTLNSPLHF.

This chain connects TRBV3-1 to TRBJ2-5; D gene uncertain. The germline CDR1 and CDR2 sequences are LGHDT and YNNKEL (reference sequence). The CDR3 spans 12 residues. The V gene lost 1 base and the J gene lost 11 bases, with 11 bases spanning the gap. CDR3 DNA sequence: TGTGCCAGCAGCCAAGGTTCATACGTGCAGTACTTC. This encodes CASSQGSYVQYF.

The chain uses TRBV6-5 and TRBJ1-2; D gene unclear. V dropped 2 bases and J dropped 0 bases, with 7 bases sitting between them. The CDR3 runs to 14 residues. Germline CDR1 is MNHEY and CDR2 is SVGAGI. CDR3 amino acids: CASSYGMANYGYTF. CDR3 coding DNA: TGTGCCAGCAGTTACGGGATGGCTAACTATGGCTACACCTTC.

The chain combines TRBV4-2 with TRBJ2-5; D remains unclear. The ends were cut back, 0 bases at V and 2 bases at J, with 7 bases in the middle. The CDR3 consists of 14 residues. Per the germline V gene, CDR1 is LGHNA and CDR2 is YNFKEQ. The CDR3 region is CASSQDRVQETQYF. CDR3 in DNA: TGTGCCAGCAGCCAAGATAGGGTTCAAGAGACCCAGTACTTC.

V and J are TRBV10-3 and TRBJ2-1; TRBD2 agrees at 10 bases. J lost 0 bases, V lost 3 bases, and 11 bases had no gene match. The CDR3 contains 19 residues. Germline V gene lookup returns CDR1 ENHRY and CDR2 SYGVKD. CDR3 loop: CAISERTSGGGSSYNEQFF. CDR3 in DNA: TGTGCCATCAGTGAAAGGACTAGCGGAGGGGGAAGCTCCTACAATGAGCAGTTCTTC.

The rearrangement joins TRBV24-1 to TRBJ2-1; D might be TRBD2 (6 bases). Germline values: CDR1 KGHDR, CDR2 SFDVKD. CDR3 size: 15 residues. V lost 4 bases to trimming and J lost 13 bases, with 22 bases between them. The CDR3 bases are TGTGCCACCAGTGAGTACTCCGGGACTCTAGAGACCCAGTTCTTC. Amino acids: CATSEYSGTLETQFF.

This clonotype was observed a handful of times. The chain couples TRBV13 to TRBJ1-1, with TRBD1 identical over 9 bases. CDR3 length: 13 residues. Germline V gene lookup returns CDR1 PRHDT and CDR2 FYEKMQ (reference sequence). The V gene end was trimmed by 5 bases and the J gene end by 11 bases; junction bases not matched to a gene: 9. CDR3: CASSPGTGIRAFF. The CDR3 region has the DNA TGTGCCAGCAGCCCCGGGACAGGGATCAGGGCTTTCTTT.

This sequence joins TRBV2 and TRBJ2-5, with D perhaps matching TRBD1 (5 bases). Germline CDR1 and CDR2: SNHLY and FYNNEI. The CDR3 extends over 13 amino acids. Trimming shortened V by 6 bases and J by 2 bases, and 10 bases separated the two germline ends. CDR3 sequence reads: CASSTSGQETQYF. CDR3 in DNA: TGTGCCAGCAGCACCTCAGGGCAAGAGACCCAGTACTTC.